This T cell receptor beta chain was captured by sequencing in a study of human T cells and chemical hapten exposure. Germline V gene lookup returns CDR1 DFQATT and CDR2 SNEGSKA (reference sequence). The CDR3 has 16 amino acids. Trimming took 3 bases from V and 0 from J; bases not matched to a gene: 8. The library tagged individual cDNA molecules with unique molecular identifiers. TCRdb analysed the RACE reads with MiXCR anew, one entry per CDR3 protein. Here the sample spans some 98,000 distinct CDR3 sequences, 10% to 14% being singletons. Time point meaning: pre-sensitization, week 0. Treatment denoted: therapeutic diphenylcyclopropenone sensitization with weekly scalp DPC. Every patch test was put on after a blood sample was taken.

The receptor was derived from a woman aged 60-75 years with alopecia areata. Some clones in this sample may be carry-over from other donors' samples. This material consisted of whole blood, taken in connection with sensitization to the hapten diphenylcyclopropenone (DPC). The chain combines TRBV20-1 with TRBJ1-1; TRBD1 agrees at 9 bases. As DNA, the CDR3 is TGCAGTGCTAGCTCGACAGGGGGGTGGCTGAACACTGAAGCTTTCTTT. Residues: CSASSTGGWLNTEAFF.